The 5 T cell receptor beta chains below all came from one sample that was sequenced in a study of blood T cell repertoires in COVID-19. Produced via immunoSEQ multiplex PCR; TCRdb's table is partial and in-frame only. The data hold 130,000 to 150,000 clones, with 75% to 90% observed a single time. Sequences were obtained from peripheral blood. These receptor sequences come from a man aged 65 to 79 who had recovered from COVID-19.

The chain combines TRBV6-5 with TRBJ1-2; D perhaps matches TRBD1 (6 bases). The CDR3 totals 13 residues. From germline, CDR1 is MNHEY and CDR2 SVGAGI. V was pared by 1 base and J by 6 bases, with 9 bases between. The CDR3 sequence: CASSYLQGNGYTF. For the CDR3, the DNA is TGTGCCAGCAGTTACTTACAGGGAAATGGCTACACCTTC.

The chain joins TRBV5-1 to TRBJ2-1; D unresolved. CDR1 and CDR2 from the germline V gene are SGHRS and YFSETQ. The CDR3 extends over 14 amino acids. V was pared by 2 bases and J by 4 bases, with 10 bases between. CDR3 bases: TGCGCCAGCAGCTTTGGAGAAGCGTACAATGAGCAGTTCTTC. Translating gives CASSFGEAYNEQFF.

The V call is TRBV7-9, the J call TRBJ2-7; weak D call: TRBD2 (5 bases). Trimming took off 2 bases at V and 0 bases at J, with 14 bases between the two ends. Germline lookup yields CDR1 SEHNR and CDR2 FQNEAQ (reference sequence). This CDR3 comprises 16 residues. The CDR3 loop reads CASSLWPGGSSYEQYF. In DNA, the CDR3 is TGTGCCAGCAGCTTATGGCCCGGAGGCTCCTCCTACGAGCAGTACTTC.

The rearrangement uses TRBV2 and TRBJ1-1; TRBD1 might be the D (6 bases). V was cut by 8 bases and J by 0 bases, with 13 bases left in between. Germline CDR1 reads SNHLY; CDR2 reads FYNNEI. This CDR3 has 14 residues. CDR3 in DNA: TGTGCCAGCCCTCAGGGGCGTGTGAACACTGAAGCTTTCTTT. Protein sequence: CASPQGRVNTEAFF.

The chain has TRBV29-1 and TRBJ2-7, with a tentative D call TRBD1 (5 bases). CDR1 is SQVTM, CDR2 ANQGSEA, per germline. CDR3 size: 12 residues. V dropped 1 base and J dropped 7 bases, with 11 bases sitting between them. The CDR3 here is CSVEGARTEQYF. CDR3 nucleotides: TGCAGCGTTGAAGGGGCACGGACAGAGCAGTACTTC.